A selection of T cell receptor beta chains follows, all from one sample in a study of early T cells in non-severe SARS-CoV-2 infection. TCRdb re-called the 5' RACE reads through MiXCR, storing one row per CDR3 protein. The sample includes under 45,000 distinct CDR3 sequences, approximately 7.2% of them seen just once. Specimen: whole blood, collected at baseline. The origin of the receptors is an adult who was a healthcare worker with PCR-confirmed SARS-CoV-2 infection or an uninfected control (not recorded which). Both conserved end residues are part of each CDR3. D genes are given only for firm matches. The size of a clone is reported for some rows only, either as once, few or many, or as a class for expanded clones.

abundance: .
v_gene: TRBV7-2
d_gene: .
j_gene: TRBJ2-5
CDR3aa: CASNLGVIQETQYF
CDR3nt: TGTGCCAGCAACCTGGGGGTGATCCAAGAGACCCAGTACTTC

abundance: few
v_gene: TRBV10-3
d_gene: TRBD1
j_gene: TRBJ2-2
CDR3aa: CAIRGQTDTGELFF
CDR3nt: TGTGCCATCAGGGGACAGACAGACACCGGGGAGCTGTTTTTT

abundance: many
v_gene: TRBV18
d_gene: TRBD1
j_gene: TRBJ2-7
CDR3aa: CASSPREGASSYEQYF
CDR3nt: TGTGCCAGCTCACCTCGTGAGGGGGCAAGCTCCTACGAGCAGTACTTC

abundance: many
v_gene: TRBV6-5
d_gene: TRBD1
j_gene: TRBJ1-6
CDR3aa: CASRSDRFNSPLHF
CDR3nt: TGTGCCAGCAGGTCGGACAGGTTTAATTCACCCCTCCACTTT

abundance: few
v_gene: TRBV3-1
d_gene: .
j_gene: TRBJ2-3
CDR3aa: CASSQALLTAHGQYF
CDR3nt: TGTGCCAGCAGCCAAGCCCTTTTGACAGCCCATGGGCAGTATTTT

abundance: .
v_gene: TRBV12-3/TRBV12-4
d_gene: TRBD1
j_gene: TRBJ1-1
CDR3aa: CASRRQGSVTEAFF
CDR3nt: TGTGCCAGCAGAAGACAGGGATCCGTCACCGAAGCTTTCTTT

abundance: .
v_gene: TRBV12-3/TRBV12-4
d_gene: .
j_gene: TRBJ2-5
CDR3aa: CASSHGETQYF
CDR3nt: TGTGCCAGCAGCCACGGAGAGACCCAGTACTTC

abundance: .
v_gene: TRBV5-6
d_gene: .
j_gene: TRBJ1-1
CDR3aa: CASSLWVF
CDR3nt: TGTGCCAGCAGCTTGTGGGTCTTT

abundance: many
v_gene: TRBV5-5
d_gene: .
j_gene: TRBJ1-1
CDR3aa: CASSSTIDTEAFF
CDR3nt: TGTGCCAGCAGCTCGACCATCGACACTGAAGCTTTCTTT

abundance: few
v_gene: TRBV7-2
d_gene: TRBD1
j_gene: TRBJ2-3
CDR3aa: CASSLTGDPDTQYF
CDR3nt: TGTGCCAGCAGCCTAACAGGGGACCCAGATACGCAGTATTTT

abundance: many
v_gene: TRBV24-1
d_gene: TRBD2
j_gene: TRBJ2-5
CDR3aa: CATSPGGQETQYF
CDR3nt: TGTGCCACCAGTCCGGGGGGGCAAGAGACCCAGTACTTC

abundance: many
v_gene: TRBV7-9
d_gene: TRBD1
j_gene: TRBJ1-3
CDR3aa: CASSRQGGSGNTIYF
CDR3nt: TGTGCCAGCAGCCGACAGGGCGGCTCTGGAAACACCATATATTTT

abundance: many
v_gene: TRBV20-1
d_gene: TRBD2
j_gene: TRBJ2-3
CDR3aa: CSAAGGTSGPSTDTQYF
CDR3nt: TGCAGTGCCGCCGGAGGGACTAGCGGGCCTAGCACAGATACGCAGTATTTT

abundance: many
v_gene: TRBV4-1
d_gene: TRBD1
j_gene: TRBJ2-1
CDR3aa: CASSHNERTGNEQFF
CDR3nt: TGCGCCAGCAGCCACAACGAAAGGACAGGAAATGAGCAGTTCTTC

abundance: medium-sized
v_gene: TRBV19
d_gene: .
j_gene: TRBJ1-2
CDR3aa: CASSSGGTDRGYTF
CDR3nt: TGTGCCAGTAGCTCGGGGGGGACCGACCGCGGCTACACCTTC

abundance: many
v_gene: TRBV5-1
d_gene: TRBD1
j_gene: TRBJ1-2
CDR3aa: CASSNGQGAYGYTF
CDR3nt: TGCGCCAGCAGCAACGGACAGGGTGCCTATGGCTACACCTTC

abundance: many
v_gene: TRBV20-1
d_gene: .
j_gene: TRBJ2-7
CDR3aa: CSATALSSYEQYF
CDR3nt: TGCAGTGCTACGGCCTTAAGCTCCTACGAGCAGTACTTC

abundance: many
v_gene: TRBV11-2
d_gene: .
j_gene: TRBJ2-7
CDR3aa: CASSFTSSYEQYF
CDR3nt: TGTGCCAGCAGCTTCACCTCCTCCTACGAGCAGTACTTC

abundance: .
v_gene: TRBV12-3/TRBV12-4
d_gene: .
j_gene: TRBJ2-3
CDR3aa: CASSLRPDTQYF
CDR3nt: TGTGCCAGCAGTTTAAGGCCAGATACGCAGTATTTT

abundance: few
v_gene: TRBV20-1
d_gene: TRBD1
j_gene: TRBJ1-2
CDR3aa: CSASRTGGFGYTF
CDR3nt: TGCAGTGCTAGTCGGACAGGGGGCTTTGGCTACACCTTC

abundance: many
v_gene: TRBV30
d_gene: TRBD1
j_gene: TRBJ1-6
CDR3aa: CAWKPETGGTSPLHF
CDR3nt: TGTGCCTGGAAACCGGAGACAGGGGGCACTTCACCCCTCCACTTT

abundance: .
v_gene: TRBV19
d_gene: .
j_gene: TRBJ1-5
CDR3aa: CASSSQPLGNQPQHF
CDR3nt: TGTGCCAGTAGTTCCCAGCCCTTGGGCAATCAGCCCCAGCATTTT

abundance: .
v_gene: TRBV5-1
d_gene: .
j_gene: TRBJ1-1
CDR3aa: CASSRLDGDTEAFF
CDR3nt: TGCGCCAGCAGCAGATTGGACGGGGACACTGAAGCTTTCTTT

abundance: .
v_gene: TRBV20-1
d_gene: TRBD2
j_gene: TRBJ2-3
CDR3aa: CSASPSGLAVSDTQYF
CDR3nt: TGCAGTGCTTCTCCCTCGGGACTAGCGGTATCTGACACGCAGTATTTT

abundance: few
v_gene: TRBV30
d_gene: .
j_gene: TRBJ2-3
CDR3aa: CAWAADTDTQYF
CDR3nt: TGTGCCTGGGCAGCAGACACAGATACGCAGTATTTT

abundance: many
v_gene: TRBV6-1
d_gene: TRBD1
j_gene: TRBJ1-5
CDR3aa: CASSEGSGGSQPQHF
CDR3nt: TGTGCCAGCAGTGAAGGTTCAGGGGGTAGTCAGCCCCAGCATTTT